Listed below are T cell receptor beta chains from one sample, sequenced in a study of tumor-infiltrating lymphocytes in localized non-small cell lung cancer. Some clones are missing from TCRdb's copy, which holds only in-frame ones; the method was immunoSEQ multiplex PCR. The sample gives approximately 17,000 clones, around 80% of which show up once; around 6.4% is in the top ten. Sequenced: lung tumor tissue. The receptors shown here come from a human donor with non-small cell lung cancer. Both conserved end residues are part of each CDR3. The order of the fields is clone size, J gene, CDR3 length, D gene, V gene, CDR3 DNA, CDR3 protein. A D gene is named only where the DNA matches it firmly. Expanded clones are given a class, and other clones once, few, many or no size at all.

NA | TRBJ1-1 | 15 | NA | TRBV18 | TGTGCCAGCTCGCCACGGGGGACGGCAAACACTGAAGCTTTCTTT | CASSPRGTANTEAFF
NA | TRBJ1-5 | 14 | NA | TRBV30 | TGTGCCTGGAGTGTTCTCGGACGCAATCAGCCCCAGCATTTT | CAWSVLGRNQPQHF
NA | TRBJ2-2 | 15 | TRBD2 | TRBV13 | TGTGCCAGCAGTTTCAACGGGAGGGTCACCGGGGAGCTGTTTTTT | CASSFNGRVTGELFF
NA | TRBJ2-3 | 18 | TRBD2 | TRBV4-3 | TGCGCCAGCAGCCAAGATTTGACTAGCGGGTGGGGCACAGATACGCAGTATTTT | CASSQDLTSGWGTDTQYF
NA | TRBJ2-5 | 15 | TRBD1 | TRBV28 | TGTGCCAGCAGTTCCTCGGGACAGGGCAAAGAGACCCAGTACTTC | CASSSSGQGKETQYF
NA | TRBJ1-2 | 18 | NA | TRBV10-3 | TGTGCCATCAGTGAGGGGGTAGGGTTGTCTCAGATAAACTATGGCTACACCTTC | CAISEGVGLSQINYGYTF
NA | TRBJ2-3 | 12 | NA | TRBV9 | TGTGCCAGCAGCGTAGGGACAGATACGCAGTATTTT | CASSVGTDTQYF
NA | TRBJ1-2 | 12 | NA | TRBV6-1 | TGTGCCAGCAGTGAAAGGAGCTATGGCTACACCTTC | CASSERSYGYTF
NA | TRBJ2-3 | 13 | NA | TRBV9 | TGTGCCAGCCGCCCAGGTATCACAGATACGCAGTATTTT | CASRPGITDTQYF
NA | TRBJ2-4 | 16 | NA | TRBV14 | TGTGCCAGCAGCCAAGGAGTTCTTCTAGCCAAAAACATTCAGTACTTC | CASSQGVLLAKNIQYF
NA | TRBJ2-6 | 15 | NA | TRBV4-3 | TGCGCCAGCAGCCAGACAGTCTCTGGGGCCAACGTCCTGACTTTC | CASSQTVSGANVLTF
NA | TRBJ2-7 | 16 | NA | TRBV5-4 | TGTGCCAGCAGCGCTAGTCGGTGGGGCAGCTCATACGAGCAGTACTTC | CASSASRWGSSYEQYF
NA | TRBJ1-2 | 16 | NA | TRBV10-3 | TGTGCCATCAGTGAGTCAATCGGCAGCAGGAACTATGGCTACACCTTC | CAISESIGSRNYGYTF
NA | TRBJ1-2 | 15 | NA | TRBV10-3 | TGTGCCATCACTTTATCGGACCGCTCTGCCTATGGCTACACCTTC | CAITLSDRSAYGYTF
NA | TRBJ2-7 | 13 | NA | TRBV6-1 | TGTGCCAGCAGTGAAGGTCCGTTCTACGAGCAGTACTTC | CASSEGPFYEQYF
NA | TRBJ2-3 | 15 | NA | TRBV7-3 | TGTGCCAGCAGCTTAATCACGGGACGCGCAGATACGCAGTATTTT | CASSLITGRADTQYF
NA | TRBJ2-7 | 15 | NA | TRBV19 | TGTGCCAGTAGTATAATGGCGGGCCACACCTACGAGCAGTACTTC | CASSIMAGHTYEQYF
NA | TRBJ2-3 | 15 | NA | TRBV2 | TGTGCCAGCAGGTTCCAGGCTTCTGGCACAGATACGCAGTATTTT | CASRFQASGTDTQYF
few | TRBJ2-4 | 15 | NA | TRBV7-9 | TGTGCCAGCAGCCGAGAGGATCTAGCCAAAAACATTCAGTACTTC | CASSREDLAKNIQYF
few | TRBJ1-1 | 13 | NA | TRBV6-1 | TGTGCCACTAGGAGACGGGAGAACACTGAAGCTTTCTTT | CATRRRENTEAFF
NA | TRBJ2-4 | 12 | NA | TRBV28 | TGTGCCAGCGGATCAGGGGCGAACATTCAGTACTTC | CASGSGANIQYF
NA | TRBJ2-7 | 15 | NA | TRBV5-1 | TGCGCCAGCAGCTTGGATATGGGGGGTATCTACGAGCAGTACTTC | CASSLDMGGIYEQYF
NA | TRBJ2-7 | 12 | NA | TRBV15 | TGTGCCACCAGCAGAGTGGGGAACGAGCAGTACTTC | CATSRVGNEQYF
NA | TRBJ1-2 | 14 | TRBD1 | TRBV10-2 | TGCGCCAGCAGCTGGGGACAGGAAGACTATGGCTACACCTTC | CASSWGQEDYGYTF
NA | TRBJ1-4 | 15 | TRBD1 | TRBV10-3 | TGTGCCATCAGTGAGACGGACAGGGAGGGTGAAAAACTGTTTTTT | CAISETDREGEKLFF
NA | TRBJ2-1 | 13 | NA | TRBV10-3 | TGTGCCATCAGTGATAGAGGGCCGGAGGAGCAGTTCTTC | CAISDRGPEEQFF
NA | TRBJ1-1 | 12 | NA | TRBV28 | TGTGCCAGCAGGGTCGGGGATTCCGAAGCTTTCTTT | CASRVGDSEAFF
NA | TRBJ2-5 | 13 | TRBD2 | TRBV6-1 | TGTGCCAGCAGTGTGACTAGCGAAGAGACCCAGTACTTC | CASSVTSEETQYF
NA | TRBJ1-4 | 14 | TRBD1 | TRBV5-1 | TGCGCCAGCAGCTATGGACAGGGGCGGGAAAAACTGTTTTTT | CASSYGQGREKLFF
NA | TRBJ2-7 | 15 | TRBD1 | TRBV28 | TGTGCCAGCAGAACGCCGGGACAGGGGTTGCACGAGCAGTACTTC | CASRTPGQGLHEQYF
NA | TRBJ2-2 | 20 | TRBD2 | TRBV6-1 | TGTGCCAGCAGTGAACGAGAACGGGACTACCTCACTTCGAACACCGGGGAGCTGTTTTTT | CASSERERDYLTSNTGELFF
NA | TRBJ2-1 | 20 | TRBD2 | TRBV4-1 | TGCGCCAGCAGGAAATCGACTAGCGGGAGGGCCATAAGGTCCTACAATGAGCAGTTCTTC | CASRKSTSGRAIRSYNEQFF
few | TRBJ2-1 | 12 | NA | TRBV9 | TGTGCCAGCAGCGTAGAAAGTAATGAGCAGTTCTTC | CASSVESNEQFF
NA | TRBJ2-3 | 16 | TRBD2 | TRBV29-1 | TGCAGCGTTGAATCCGCAGGACTAGCGGGGACAGATACGCAGTATTTT | CSVESAGLAGTDTQYF
NA | TRBJ2-7 | 14 | TRBD2 | TRBV7-9 | TGTGCCAGCAGCTTAACGGGAGGGGGCTACGAGCAGTACTTC | CASSLTGGGYEQYF
NA | TRBJ2-7 | 14 | NA | TRBV4-1 | TGCGCCAGCAGCCAGTTTGGACTCCTCTCCGAGCAGTACTTC | CASSQFGLLSEQYF
NA | TRBJ2-3 | 12 | NA | TRBV10-3 | TGTGCCACACGGGAGACCACAGATACGCAGTATTTT | CATRETTDTQYF
NA | TRBJ2-2 | 20 | TRBD2 | TRBV4-1 | TGCGCCAGCAGCCAAGATAGCGGGACTAGCGGGAGGACGTACACCGGGGAGCTGTTTTTT | CASSQDSGTSGRTYTGELFF
NA | TRBJ2-7 | 15 | TRBD2 | TRBV9 | TGTGCCAGCAGCCTTCGGACTAGCGGGAGGGCCGAGCAGTACTTC | CASSLRTSGRAEQYF
medium-sized | TRBJ2-7 | 13 | TRBD1 | TRBV29-1 | TGCAGCGTAAACAGGGGACGGACCTACGAGCAGTACTTC | CSVNRGRTYEQYF
NA | TRBJ2-7 | 14 | TRBD2 | TRBV19 | TGTGCCAGTAGTTCTAGCGGCGGCTCCTACGAGCAGTACTTC | CASSSSGGSYEQYF
NA | TRBJ1-2 | 14 | TRBD1 | TRBV28 | TGTGCCAGCAGTTGGGACAGGAGAAACTATGGCTACACCTTC | CASSWDRRNYGYTF
NA | TRBJ2-1 | 19 | TRBD2 | TRBV30 | TGTGCCTGGAGTGTATATATCGGGACTAGCGGACTTCCTTACAATGAGCAGTTCTTC | CAWSVYIGTSGLPYNEQFF